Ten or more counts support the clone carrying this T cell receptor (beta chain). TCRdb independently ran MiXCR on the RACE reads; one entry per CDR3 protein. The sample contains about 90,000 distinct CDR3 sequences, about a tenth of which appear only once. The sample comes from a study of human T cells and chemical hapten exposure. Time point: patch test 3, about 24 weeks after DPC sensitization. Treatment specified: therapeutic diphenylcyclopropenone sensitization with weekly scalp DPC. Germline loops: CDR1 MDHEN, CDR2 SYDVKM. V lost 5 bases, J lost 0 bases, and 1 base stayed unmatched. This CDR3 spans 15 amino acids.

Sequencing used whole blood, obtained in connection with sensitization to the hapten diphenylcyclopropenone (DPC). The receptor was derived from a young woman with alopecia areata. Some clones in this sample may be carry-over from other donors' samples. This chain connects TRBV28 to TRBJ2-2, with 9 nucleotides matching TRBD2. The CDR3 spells CASSGGRANTGELFF. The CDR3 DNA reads TGTGCCAGCAGTGGCGGGAGGGCGAACACCGGGGAGCTGTTTTTT.